The rows below give T cell receptor beta chains drawn from one sample of a study of CD8 T cells in ankylosing spondylitis. Each CDR3 protein is one row after TCRdb ran MiXCR on the 5' RACE reads. The table has fewer than 450,000 distinct CDR3 sequences, under 20% seen once; the top ten hold approximately 0.97%. Sequencing was carried out using blood, either unsorted or a sorted T cell fraction (not recorded which). These receptor sequences come from a male donor with ankylosing spondylitis. Each CDR3 is given with its conserved first and last residue. Each record gives: V gene, J gene, CDR3 protein.

v_call: TRBV6-1
j_call: TRBJ1-1
cdr3_aa: CASSAPTQNTEAFF

v_call: TRBV5-1
j_call: TRBJ2-1
cdr3_aa: CASSVGLAGSSYNEQFF

v_call: TRBV12-3/TRBV12-4
j_call: TRBJ2-1
cdr3_aa: CASTKGTKYNEQFF

v_call: TRBV10-3
j_call: TRBJ2-7
cdr3_aa: CAVGTALDYEQYF

v_call: TRBV29-1
j_call: TRBJ2-7
cdr3_aa: CSVEGPERVMYEQYF

v_call: TRBV10-3
j_call: TRBJ2-1
cdr3_aa: CAISESGLTGEQFF

v_call: TRBV5-1
j_call: TRBJ1-1
cdr3_aa: CASSLAAPFREAFF

v_call: TRBV5-4
j_call: TRBJ2-5
cdr3_aa: CASKPAGTSVETQYF

v_call: TRBV12-3/TRBV12-4
j_call: TRBJ1-2
cdr3_aa: CASSTDPSYGYTF

v_call: TRBV7-6
j_call: TRBJ2-1
cdr3_aa: CASSLGLANEQFF

v_call: TRBV7-9
j_call: TRBJ2-5
cdr3_aa: CASSPSGWEETQYF

v_call: TRBV27
j_call: TRBJ1-6
cdr3_aa: CASSLTGDSPLHF

v_call: TRBV12-3/TRBV12-4
j_call: TRBJ2-7
cdr3_aa: CASSSAGTIRGEQYF

v_call: TRBV7-6
j_call: TRBJ2-1
cdr3_aa: CASSFSPAYNEQFF

v_call: TRBV6-1
j_call: TRBJ2-3
cdr3_aa: CASRLLGLAGGTDTQYF

v_call: TRBV11-2
j_call: TRBJ2-3
cdr3_aa: CASSLAGDAQYF

v_call: TRBV7-9
j_call: TRBJ2-1
cdr3_aa: CASSLLTGTGEFNEQFF

v_call: TRBV15
j_call: TRBJ2-1
cdr3_aa: CATSRAGLLYNEQFF

v_call: TRBV2
j_call: TRBJ2-3
cdr3_aa: CASRIPGLAGVTGSTDTQYF

v_call: TRBV12-3/TRBV12-4
j_call: TRBJ1-2
cdr3_aa: CASAAGERRTF

v_call: TRBV12-3/TRBV12-4
j_call: TRBJ1-1
cdr3_aa: CASSRRGDTEVFF

v_call: TRBV7-2
j_call: TRBJ2-3
cdr3_aa: CASSFAASGSGEDTQYF

v_call: TRBV5-1
j_call: TRBJ1-3
cdr3_aa: CASSGGQSSSGNTIYF

v_call: TRBV7-2
j_call: TRBJ2-3
cdr3_aa: CASSLSTGAGDTQYF

v_call: TRBV5-1
j_call: TRBJ1-2
cdr3_aa: CASSPGDSGYGYTF

v_call: TRBV10-3
j_call: TRBJ2-7
cdr3_aa: CAISESGQRVSYEQYF

v_call: TRBV27
j_call: TRBJ1-6
cdr3_aa: CASKDLDNSPLHF

v_call: TRBV5-1
j_call: TRBJ2-5
cdr3_aa: CASSLDSRGETQYF

v_call: TRBV29-1
j_call: TRBJ2-7
cdr3_aa: CSVEVGQGYEQYF

v_call: TRBV27
j_call: TRBJ2-7
cdr3_aa: CASSLDTPGTGPTPGYEQYF

v_call: TRBV10-3
j_call: TRBJ1-1
cdr3_aa: CAISESGGGAEAFF

v_call: TRBV6-5
j_call: TRBJ1-4
cdr3_aa: CASSFRSKEKLFF

v_call: TRBV5-1
j_call: TRBJ2-2
cdr3_aa: CASSLSPSGGSTGELFF

v_call: TRBV27
j_call: TRBJ1-2
cdr3_aa: CASSKGSGGNYGYTF

v_call: TRBV9
j_call: TRBJ1-5
cdr3_aa: CASSHNVGTGVTYSNQPQHF